Below, 10 T cell receptor beta chains from the same sample are listed, as sequenced in a study of T cell repertoires in cytomegalovirus infection. TCRdb processed the reads anew with MiXCR; each CDR3 protein has one entry. Among hundreds of thousands of distinct CDR3 sequences listed, around 31% were seen once. These receptors are not linked to any known antigen. This sample comprised cultured PBMCs, obtained from culture after CMV antigen stimulation. The receptors here all came from a human donor in good health (CMV status not recorded). Some clones in this sample may be carry-over from other donors' samples.

This rearrangement joins TRBV6-2 or TRBV6-3 to TRBJ2-3, with TRBD2 identical over 8 bases. Losses at the gene ends were 8 bases for V and 2 bases for J; bases not matched to a gene: 9. The CDR3 sequence is 15 residues long. Germline V gene sequence: CDR1 MNHEY, CDR2 SVGEGT. The CDR3 protein is CASSLRGGTTDTQYF. The CDR3 DNA is TGTGCCAGCTCCCTTCGCGGGGGGACCACAGATACGCAGTATTTT.

The chain combines TRBV10-3 with TRBJ2-5; D is unresolved. Trimming left V 2 bases short and J 4 bases short, with 14 bases between. The CDR3 length is 15 residues. The germline V gene encodes CDR1 ENHRY and CDR2 SYGVKD. This CDR3 is CAISEGLQVGETQYF. For the CDR3, the DNA is TGTGCCATCAGTGAGGGGCTCCAGGTCGGAGAGACCCAGTACTTC.

This clonotype turned up a few times. The junction and the germline gene differ at one end; a read error may be behind it. The rearrangement links TRBV2 to TRBJ1-4; TRBD1 matches 8 bases. The germline V gene has CDR1 SNHLY and CDR2 FYNNEI. The CDR3 length is 15 residues. The CDR3 sequence: CASNEDRGTRGKLFF. The CDR3 coding sequence is TGTGCCAGCAATGAAGACAGGGGCACTCGGGGAAAACTGTTTTTT. Full variable domain (missing parts from reference TRBV2 and TRBJ1-4): EPEVTQTPSHQVTQMGQEVILRCVPISNHLYFYWYRQILGQKVEFLVSFYNNEISEKSEIFDDQFSVERPDGSNFTLKIRSTKLEDSAMYFCASNEDRGTRGKLFFGSGTQLSVL.

The gene calls are TRBV6-1 and TRBJ2-2; D remains unclear. Germline V CDR1 and CDR2: MNHNS, SASEGT. V lost 8 bases, J lost 1 base, and 11 bases lay in between. The CDR3 has 14 residues. In DNA, the CDR3 is TGTGCCAGCCAGACTGCCTTGAACACCGGGGAGCTGTTTTTT. Its translation is CASQTALNTGELFF.

V and J are TRBV19 and TRBJ2-7; no clear D. The germline gives CDR1 LNHDA, CDR2 SQIVND (reference sequence). The CDR3 runs 14 residues. Deletions cut 1 base from V and 2 bases from J, with 9 bases between. The DNA of the CDR3 is TGTGCCAGTAGTATAGGAGTAGGGCCCTACGAGCAGTACTTC. Translated: CASSIGVGPYEQYF.

This clonotype appeared a few times. The chain employs TRBV19 and TRBJ2-1, with D uncertain. The germline V and J ends were trimmed by 1 base and 5 bases, with 6 bases remaining between them. Germline CDR1 is LNHDA and CDR2 is SQIVND (reference sequence). CDR3 length equals 13 residues. CDR3 sequence: CASSIALNNEQFF. Here the CDR3 DNA reads TGTGCCAGTAGTATAGCACTGAACAATGAGCAGTTCTTC.

The V call is TRBV28, the J call TRBJ2-3, with D possibly being TRBD1 (6 bases). Deletions cut 4 bases from V and 1 base from J, with 9 bases between. From germline, CDR1 is MDHEN and CDR2 SYDVKM. CDR3 length: 14 amino acids. CDR3 residues: CASSWGTRTDTQYF. CDR3 DNA sequence: TGTGCCAGCAGTTGGGGGACACGCACAGATACGCAGTATTTT.

The chain combines TRBV5-1 with TRBJ1-1; a weak D match, TRBD1 (5 bases). CDR3 size: 15 residues. CDR1 is SGHRS and CDR2 is YFSETQ in the germline V gene. The V gene lost 2 bases and the J gene lost 3 bases, with 14 bases spanning the gap. This CDR3 reads CASSLVWGRDTEAFF. The DNA of the CDR3 is TGCGCCAGCAGCTTAGTTTGGGGCCGGGACACTGAAGCTTTCTTT.

This chain joins TRBV7-2 and TRBJ2-2, with D uncertain. The CDR3 has 14 amino acids. Trimming stripped 1 base from V and 7 bases from J, with 10 bases between. Germline V gene data show CDR1 as SGHTA and CDR2 as FQGNSA. The CDR3 loop is CASSLGGAYGELFF. The CDR3 DNA sequence: TGTGCCAGCAGCTTAGGCGGAGCCTACGGGGAGCTGTTTTTT.

This clonotype was seen at least ten times. The chain is built from TRBV29-1 and TRBJ2-2; D is unresolved. CDR3 size: 13 residues. Germline-derived CDR1 and CDR2 are SQVTM and ANQGSEA. V shed 3 bases and J shed 0 bases, with 5 bases lying between them. The CDR3 DNA follows: TGCAGCGTTGAGACCCCGAACACCGGGGAGCTGTTTTTT. Translated: CSVETPNTGELFF.